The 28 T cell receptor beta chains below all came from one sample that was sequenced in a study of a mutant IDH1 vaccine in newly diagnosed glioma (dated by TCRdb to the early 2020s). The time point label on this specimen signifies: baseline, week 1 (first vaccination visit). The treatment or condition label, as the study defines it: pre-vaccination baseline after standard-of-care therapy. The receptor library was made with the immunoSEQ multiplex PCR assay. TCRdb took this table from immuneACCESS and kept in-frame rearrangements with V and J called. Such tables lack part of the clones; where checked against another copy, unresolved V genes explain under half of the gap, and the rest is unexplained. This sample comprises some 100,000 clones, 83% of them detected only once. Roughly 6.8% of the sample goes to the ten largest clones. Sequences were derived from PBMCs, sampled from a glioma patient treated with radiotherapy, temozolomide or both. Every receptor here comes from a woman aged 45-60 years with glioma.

Here the CDR3 reads CASSLASGGPSYEQYF. CDR3 DNA sequence: TGTGCCAGCAGTTTAGCTAGCGGGGGACCATCCTACGAGCAGTACTTC. The genes are TRBV27 and TRBJ2-7; TRBD2 matches at 10 bases. Per germline, CDR1 MNHEY and CDR2 SMNVEV (reference sequence). The CDR3 has 16 residues. V shed 2 bases and J 1 base; nucleotides not matched to a gene: 5.

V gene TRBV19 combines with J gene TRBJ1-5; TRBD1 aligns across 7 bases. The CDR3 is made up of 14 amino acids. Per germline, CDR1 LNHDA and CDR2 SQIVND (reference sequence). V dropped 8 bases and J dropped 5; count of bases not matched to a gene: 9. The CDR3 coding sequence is TGTGCCAGTGCCCCGGGACAGTTATATCAGCCCCAGCATTTT. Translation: CASAPGQLYQPQHF.

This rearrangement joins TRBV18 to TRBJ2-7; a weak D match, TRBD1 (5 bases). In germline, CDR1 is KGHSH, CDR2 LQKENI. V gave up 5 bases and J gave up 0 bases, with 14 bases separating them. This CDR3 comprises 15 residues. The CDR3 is CASSSYDRNSYEQYF. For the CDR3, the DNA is TGTGCCAGCTCATCCTATGACAGAAACTCCTACGAGCAGTACTTC. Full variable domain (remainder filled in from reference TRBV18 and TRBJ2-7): NAGVMQNPRHLVRRRGQEARLRCSPMKGHSHVYWYRQLPEEGLKFMVYLQKENIIDESGMPKERFSAEFPKEGPSILRIQQVVRGDSAAYFCASSSYDRNSYEQYFGPGTRLTVT.

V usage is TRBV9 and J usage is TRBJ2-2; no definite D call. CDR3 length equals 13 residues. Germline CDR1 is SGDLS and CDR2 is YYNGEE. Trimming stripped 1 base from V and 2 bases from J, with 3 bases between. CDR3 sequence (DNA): TGTGCCAGCAGCGTACCCAACACCGGGGAGCTGTTTTTT. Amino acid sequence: CASSVPNTGELFF. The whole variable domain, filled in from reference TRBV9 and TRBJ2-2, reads DSGVTQTPKHLITATGQRVTLRCSPRSGDLSVYWYQQSLDQGLQFLIQYYNGEERAKGNILERFSAQQFPDLHSELNLSSLELGDSALYFCASSVPNTGELFFGEGSRLTVL.

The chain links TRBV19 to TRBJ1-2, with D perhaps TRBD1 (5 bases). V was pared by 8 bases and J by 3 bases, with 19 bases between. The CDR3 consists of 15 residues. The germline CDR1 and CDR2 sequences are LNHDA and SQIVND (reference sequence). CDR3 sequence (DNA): TGTGCCAGTCGGTACCTTGGGGGGGAGGACTATGGCTACACCTTC. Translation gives CASRYLGGEDYGYTF.

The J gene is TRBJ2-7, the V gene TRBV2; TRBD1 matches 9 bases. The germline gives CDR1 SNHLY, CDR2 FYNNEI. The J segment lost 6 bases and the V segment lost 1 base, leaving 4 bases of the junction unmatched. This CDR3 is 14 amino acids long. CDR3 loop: CASSEGTGEAEQYF. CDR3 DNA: TGTGCCAGCAGTGAAGGGACAGGGGAAGCCGAGCAGTACTTC.

This chain's CDR3 is CASSLGAGGNQPQHF. As DNA, the CDR3 is TGTGCCAGCAGCTTGGGGGCAGGGGGCAATCAGCCCCAGCATTTT. This chain joins TRBV5-6 and TRBJ1-5, with D possibly TRBD1 on 6 matching bases. The germline CDR1 and CDR2 sequences are SGHDT and YYEEEE. The CDR3 has 15 residues. Trimming removed 0 bases from V and 2 bases from J, with 9 bases in between.

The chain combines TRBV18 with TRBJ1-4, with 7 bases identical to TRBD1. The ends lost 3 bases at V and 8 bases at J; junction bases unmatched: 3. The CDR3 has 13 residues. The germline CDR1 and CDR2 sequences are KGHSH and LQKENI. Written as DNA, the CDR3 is TGTGCCAGCTCACCGACAGGGCGCGAAAAACTGTTTTTT. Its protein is CASSPTGREKLFF.

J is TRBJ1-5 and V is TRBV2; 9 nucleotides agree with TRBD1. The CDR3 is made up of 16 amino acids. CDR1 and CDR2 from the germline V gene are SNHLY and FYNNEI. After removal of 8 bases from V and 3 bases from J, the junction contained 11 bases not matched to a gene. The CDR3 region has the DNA TGTGCCAGCTGGGCCGGGAGGACAGGGGTCAATCAGCCCCAGCATTTT. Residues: CASWAGRTGVNQPQHF.

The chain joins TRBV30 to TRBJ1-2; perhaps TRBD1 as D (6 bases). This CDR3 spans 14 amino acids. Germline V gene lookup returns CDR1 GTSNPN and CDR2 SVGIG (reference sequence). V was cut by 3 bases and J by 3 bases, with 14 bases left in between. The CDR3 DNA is TGTGCCTGGAGCGTAGGGGGGAAAGACTATGGCTACACCTTC. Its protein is CAWSVGGKDYGYTF.

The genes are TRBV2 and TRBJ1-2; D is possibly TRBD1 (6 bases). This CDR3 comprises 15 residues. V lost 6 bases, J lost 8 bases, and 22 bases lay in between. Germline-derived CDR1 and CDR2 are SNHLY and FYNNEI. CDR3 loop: CASRDQKGGRGGYTF. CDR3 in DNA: TGTGCCAGCAGGGACCAGAAGGGGGGGCGAGGCGGCTACACCTTC.

CDR3: CASQDSFTYNEQFF. The CDR3 coding sequence is TGTGCCAGCCAAGACAGCTTCACCTACAATGAGCAGTTCTTC. The J gene is TRBJ2-1, the V gene TRBV19; TRBD1 might be the D (5 bases). There are 14 residues in the CDR3. Germline CDR1 reads LNHDA; CDR2 reads SQIVND (reference sequence). Trimming stripped 9 bases from V and 2 bases from J, with 14 bases between.

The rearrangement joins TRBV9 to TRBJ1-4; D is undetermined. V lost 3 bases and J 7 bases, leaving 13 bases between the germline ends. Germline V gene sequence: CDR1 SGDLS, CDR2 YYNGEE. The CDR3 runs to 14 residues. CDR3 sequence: CASSADPRPEKLFF. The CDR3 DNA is TGTGCCAGCAGCGCGGACCCTCGGCCTGAAAAACTGTTTTTT.

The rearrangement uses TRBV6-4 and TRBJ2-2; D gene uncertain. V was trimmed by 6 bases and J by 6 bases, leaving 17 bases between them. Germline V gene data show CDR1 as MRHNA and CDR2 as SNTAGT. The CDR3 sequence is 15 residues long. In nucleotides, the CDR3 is TGTGCCAGCAGCCCTGGGGTTTCGCAGGCCGGGGAGCTGTTTTTT. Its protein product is CASSPGVSQAGELFF.

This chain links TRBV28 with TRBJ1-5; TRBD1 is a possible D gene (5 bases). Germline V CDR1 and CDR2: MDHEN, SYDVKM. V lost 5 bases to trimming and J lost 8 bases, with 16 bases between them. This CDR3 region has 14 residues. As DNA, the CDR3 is TGTGCCAGCAGTCCCCGACAGAGGGTTAAGCCCCAGCATTTT. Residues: CASSPRQRVKPQHF.

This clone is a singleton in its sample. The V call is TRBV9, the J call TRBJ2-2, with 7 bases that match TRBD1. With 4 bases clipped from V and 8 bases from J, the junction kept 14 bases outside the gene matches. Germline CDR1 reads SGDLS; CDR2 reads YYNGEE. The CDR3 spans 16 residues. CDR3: CASSLKVWQGEGELFF. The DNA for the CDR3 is TGTGCCAGCAGCCTAAAGGTCTGGCAGGGGGAAGGGGAGCTGTTTTTT.

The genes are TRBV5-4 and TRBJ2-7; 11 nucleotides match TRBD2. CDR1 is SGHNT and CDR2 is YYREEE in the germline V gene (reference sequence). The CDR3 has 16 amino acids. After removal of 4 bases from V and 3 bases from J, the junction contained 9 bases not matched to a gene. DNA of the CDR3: TGTGCCAGCAGCGCCTTAGCGGGGGGGATTAGCTACGAGCAGTACTTC. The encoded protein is CASSALAGGISYEQYF.

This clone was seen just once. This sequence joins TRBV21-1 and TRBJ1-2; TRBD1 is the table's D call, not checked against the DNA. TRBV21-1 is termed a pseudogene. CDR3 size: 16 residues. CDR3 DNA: TGTGCCAGCAGCAAACAATCCGGGACAGGGTGCTATGGCTACACCTTC. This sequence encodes CASSKQSGTGCYGYTF.

CDR3 in amino acids: CASSFGGHEQFF. CDR3 DNA: TGTGCCAGTAGTTTTGGGGGACATGAGCAGTTCTTC. The chain combines TRBV19 with TRBJ2-1; TRBD1 or TRBD2 may be the D gene (5 bases each). CDR1 is LNHDA, CDR2 SQIVND, per germline (reference sequence). The CDR3 is made up of 12 amino acids. Trimming removed 5 bases from V and 8 bases from J, with 10 bases in between.

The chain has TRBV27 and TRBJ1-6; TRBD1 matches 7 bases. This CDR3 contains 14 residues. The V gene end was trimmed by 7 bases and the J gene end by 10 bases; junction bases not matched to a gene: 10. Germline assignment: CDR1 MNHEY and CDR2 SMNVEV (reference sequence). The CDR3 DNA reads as TGTGCCAGCACCCTTAGACAGGGAAGCTCACCCCTCCACTTT. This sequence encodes CASTLRQGSSPLHF.

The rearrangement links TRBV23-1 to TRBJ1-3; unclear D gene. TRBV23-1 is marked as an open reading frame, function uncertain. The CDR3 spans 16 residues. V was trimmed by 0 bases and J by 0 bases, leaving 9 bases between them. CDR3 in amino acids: CASSQSFRNSGNTIYF. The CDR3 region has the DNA TGCGCCAGCAGTCAATCGTTCCGTAACTCTGGAAACACCATATATTTT.

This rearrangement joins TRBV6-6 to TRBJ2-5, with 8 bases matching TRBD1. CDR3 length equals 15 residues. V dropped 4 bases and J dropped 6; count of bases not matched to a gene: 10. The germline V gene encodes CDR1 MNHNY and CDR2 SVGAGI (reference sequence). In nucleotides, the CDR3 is TGTGCCAGCAGTTCTGGTGCAGGGGGCTTAAAGACCCAGTACTTC. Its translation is CASSSGAGGLKTQYF.

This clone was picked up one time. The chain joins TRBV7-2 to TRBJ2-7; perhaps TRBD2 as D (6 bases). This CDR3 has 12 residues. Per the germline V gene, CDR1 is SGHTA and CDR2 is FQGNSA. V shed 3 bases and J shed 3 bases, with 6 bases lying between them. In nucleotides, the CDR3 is TGTGCCAGCAGCTTTAGCGGCTACGAGCAGTACTTC. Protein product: CASSFSGYEQYF.

CDR3 in DNA: TGTGCCAGCAGCCCGGACAGCTCAACTAATGAAAAACTGTTTTTT. Translated, it gives CASSPDSSTNEKLFF. The V call is TRBV5-4, the J call TRBJ1-4; a weak D match, TRBD1 (6 bases). This CDR3 contains 15 residues. Germline CDR1 is SGHNT and CDR2 is YYREEE (reference sequence). Trimming took off 4 bases at V and 0 bases at J, with 10 bases between the two ends.

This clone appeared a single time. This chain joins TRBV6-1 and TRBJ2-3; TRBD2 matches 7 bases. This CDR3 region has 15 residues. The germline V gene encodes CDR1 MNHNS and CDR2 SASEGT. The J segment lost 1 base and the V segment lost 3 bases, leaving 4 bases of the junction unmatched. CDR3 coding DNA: TGTGCCAGCAGTGATACTCTAGCGGGCACAGATACGCAGTATTTT. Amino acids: CASSDTLAGTDTQYF.

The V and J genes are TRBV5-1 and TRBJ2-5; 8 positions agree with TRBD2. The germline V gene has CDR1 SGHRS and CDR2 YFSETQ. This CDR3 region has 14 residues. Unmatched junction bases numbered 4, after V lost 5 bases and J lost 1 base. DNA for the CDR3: TGCGCCAGCAGGGATAGCGGGGCCCAAGAGACCCAGTACTTC. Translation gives CASRDSGAQETQYF. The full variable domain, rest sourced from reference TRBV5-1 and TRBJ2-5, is KAGVTQTPRYLIKTRGQQVTLSCSPISGHRSVSWYQQTPGQGLQFLFEYFSETQRNKGNFPGRFSGRQFSNSRSEMNVSTLELGDSALYLCASRDSGAQETQYFGPGTRLLVL.

The CDR3 region has the DNA TGTGCCACCAGCAGAGACAAGGGCTACGGTTCACCCCTCCACTTT. It encodes CATSRDKGYGSPLHF. The rearrangement uses TRBV15 and TRBJ1-6; D remains unclear. The ends were cut back, 0 bases at V and 9 bases at J, with 12 bases in the middle. CDR1 is LNHNV, CDR2 YYDKDF, per germline (reference sequence). The CDR3 covers 15 residues.

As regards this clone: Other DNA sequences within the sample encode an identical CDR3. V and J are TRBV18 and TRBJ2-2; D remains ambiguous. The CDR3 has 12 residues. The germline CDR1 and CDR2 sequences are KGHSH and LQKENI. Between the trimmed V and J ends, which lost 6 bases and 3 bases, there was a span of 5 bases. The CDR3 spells CASSPDTGELFF. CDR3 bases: TGTGCCAGCTCGCCGGACACCGGGGAGCTGTTTTTT.